These T cell receptor beta chains were read from a single sample in a study of blood T cell repertoires in COVID-19. Clones were sequenced by immunoSEQ multiplex PCR, and TCRdb holds only the in-frame ones, with some missing. Among 170,000 or so clones listed, approximately 88% were seen once. Sequencing was carried out using PBMCs or T cells enriched from blood (not recorded which). These receptors came from a woman under 30 who had recovered from COVID-19. Both conserved end residues are part of each CDR3. A D gene is named only where the DNA matches it firmly. The listing skips clone size in some rows; elsewhere it reads once, few, many or a size class.

d_call	v_call	clone_size	j_call	cdr3_nt	cdr3_aa
TRBD2	TRBV5-1	NA	TRBJ2-7	TGCGCCAGCAGCTTGGGAGGTACTAGCGGGGGGGCTCGCGACGAGCAGTACTTC	CASSLGGTSGGARDEQYF
NA	TRBV29-1	NA	TRBJ2-1	TGCAGCGTTGAACAGGGAGGCGGGCAGTTCTTC	CSVEQGGGQFF
NA	TRBV28	few	TRBJ2-3	TGTGCCAGCAGTACTCGGGACACCGGCACAGATACGCAGTATTTT	CASSTRDTGTDTQYF
TRBD1	TRBV28	NA	TRBJ1-3	TGTGCCAGTTCTACAGGGGGAGGCACCATATATTTT	CASSTGGGTIYF
NA	TRBV6-1	NA	TRBJ1-3	TGTGCCAGCAGAGAAGGGGCCCAATCCGGAAACACCATATATTTT	CASREGAQSGNTIYF
TRBD1	TRBV2	NA	TRBJ2-7	TGTGCCAGCAGCGATTCAGGGGGCCACTACGAGCAGTACTTC	CASSDSGGHYEQYF
TRBD2	TRBV5-1	NA	TRBJ2-3	TGCGCCAGCAGCTTGCGGTATAGCGGGGGGTCAGATACGCAGTATTTT	CASSLRYSGGSDTQYF
NA	TRBV6-6	NA	TRBJ2-7	TGTGCCAGCACCGACACTGGCCCCTACGAGCAGTACTTC	CASTDTGPYEQYF
TRBD2	TRBV6-1	once	TRBJ2-2	TGTGCCAGCAGTGAAGTTAGCGGGAGGGTCTCCGGGGAGCTGTTTTTT	CASSEVSGRVSGELFF
TRBD2	TRBV7-2	NA	TRBJ2-3	TGTGCCAGCAGCTTCGAAGCGGGGAGAAGGGATACGCAGTATTTT	CASSFEAGRRDTQYF
NA	TRBV18	NA	TRBJ2-7	TGTGCCAGCTCACCCACCGTAACTAACGAGCAGTACTTC	CASSPTVTNEQYF
NA	TRBV6-5	NA	TRBJ2-1	TGTGCCAGCAGTTACACTTCCCCACCGAGGGAGCAGTTCTTC	CASSYTSPPREQFF
TRBD1	TRBV6-6	NA	TRBJ2-5	TGTGCCAGTGTCAGGGGGAACCAAGAGACCCAGTACTTC	CASVRGNQETQYF
TRBD2	TRBV28	NA	TRBJ2-7	TGTGCCAGCAGTCGCCCGCAGGGTGCGGGAGCCTACGAGCAGTACTTC	CASSRPQGAGAYEQYF
TRBD2	TRBV5-1	NA	TRBJ2-2	TGCGCCAGCAGCTTGGGTCCTAGCGGGTACGGCGGCACCGGGGAGCTGTTTTTT	CASSLGPSGYGGTGELFF